This T cell receptor (beta chain) was sequenced during a study of Tregs in tolerant kidney transplant recipients. Related graft donors supplied nonmyeloablative bone marrow transplants, and mixed chimerism was transient. Of note for this clone: Its specificity is unknown.

General study findings and limits: Antigen-driven expansion was suggested because donor-specific Tregs expanded more than all Tregs in tolerant patients. The small number of patients limits these findings pending further validation. Changing PCR primers prevented nucleotide comparison between some patients' samples. Biological reproducibility was not directly addressed in this study.

The length of the CDR3 is 14 residues. V dropped 2 bases and J dropped 6 bases, with 12 bases sitting between them. The germline V gene encodes CDR1 SGHTA and CDR2 FQGTGA. Sequencing used immunoSEQ multiplex PCR; TCRdb keeps in-frame clones, though not all of them. The sample yields roughly 86,000 clones, over 85% seen once. Sample: CD4+ T cells from blood (PBMCs), taken 12 months after the transplant. The gene calls are TRBV7-3 and TRBJ2-3; D gene uncertain. The TCR sequence derives from a human patient who received a combined kidney and bone marrow transplant. Some T cells may arise from the graft donor. The CDR3 sequence is CASSLGPHTDTQYF. CDR3 sequence (DNA): TGTGCCAGCAGCTTAGGGCCCCACACGGATACGCAGTATTTT.